The present T cell receptor beta chain was sequenced within a study of T cells after yellow fever vaccination. The study, taken as a whole, reports: On re-exposure, the response was weaker but peaked faster, at day 5 versus 15.

Remarks on this clonotype: Its target is not known.

MiXCR was run by TCRdb on the 5' RACE reads, yielding one entry per CDR3 protein. The sample yields about 320,000 distinct CDR3 sequences, around a tenth seen once. This CDR3 contains 14 residues. CDR1 and CDR2 (germline): SGHNT, YYREEE (reference sequence). V lost 1 base, J lost 4 bases, and 12 bases lay in between. The clonotype was recovered from a man between 18 and 35 years old who received the YFV17D yellow fever vaccine. The V and J genes are TRBV5-4 and TRBJ2-7; D could derive from TRBD1 or TRBD2 (5 bases each). This sample comprised CD4+ T cells sorted from PBMCs, obtained 45 days after the yellow fever booster vaccination. The DNA for the CDR3 is TGTGCCAGCAGCTTGCCAGGGACCCAATACGAGCAGTACTTC. It encodes CASSLPGTQYEQYF.